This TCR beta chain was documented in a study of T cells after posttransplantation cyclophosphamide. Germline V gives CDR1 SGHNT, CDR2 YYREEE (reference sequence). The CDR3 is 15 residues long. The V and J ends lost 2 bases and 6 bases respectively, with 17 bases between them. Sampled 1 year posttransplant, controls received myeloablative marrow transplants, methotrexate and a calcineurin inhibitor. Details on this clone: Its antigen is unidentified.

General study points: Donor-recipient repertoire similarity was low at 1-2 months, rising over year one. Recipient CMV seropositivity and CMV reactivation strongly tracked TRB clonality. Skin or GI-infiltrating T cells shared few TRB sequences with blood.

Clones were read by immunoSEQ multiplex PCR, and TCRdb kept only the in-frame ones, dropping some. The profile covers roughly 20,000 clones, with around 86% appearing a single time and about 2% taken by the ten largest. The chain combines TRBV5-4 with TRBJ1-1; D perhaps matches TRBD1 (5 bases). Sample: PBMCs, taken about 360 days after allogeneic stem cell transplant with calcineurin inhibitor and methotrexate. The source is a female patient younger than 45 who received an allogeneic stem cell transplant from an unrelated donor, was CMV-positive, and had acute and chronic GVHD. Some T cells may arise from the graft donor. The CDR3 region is CASSFGRREGAEAFF. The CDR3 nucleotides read TGTGCCAGCAGCTTTGGCCGCAGGGAGGGCGCTGAAGCTTTCTTT. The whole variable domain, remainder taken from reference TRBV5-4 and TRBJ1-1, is ETGVTQSPTHLIKTRGQQVTLRCSSQSGHNTVSWYQQALGQGPQFIFQYYREEENGRGNFPPRFSGLQFPNYSSELNVNALELDDSALYLCASSFGRREGAEAFFGQGTRLTVV.